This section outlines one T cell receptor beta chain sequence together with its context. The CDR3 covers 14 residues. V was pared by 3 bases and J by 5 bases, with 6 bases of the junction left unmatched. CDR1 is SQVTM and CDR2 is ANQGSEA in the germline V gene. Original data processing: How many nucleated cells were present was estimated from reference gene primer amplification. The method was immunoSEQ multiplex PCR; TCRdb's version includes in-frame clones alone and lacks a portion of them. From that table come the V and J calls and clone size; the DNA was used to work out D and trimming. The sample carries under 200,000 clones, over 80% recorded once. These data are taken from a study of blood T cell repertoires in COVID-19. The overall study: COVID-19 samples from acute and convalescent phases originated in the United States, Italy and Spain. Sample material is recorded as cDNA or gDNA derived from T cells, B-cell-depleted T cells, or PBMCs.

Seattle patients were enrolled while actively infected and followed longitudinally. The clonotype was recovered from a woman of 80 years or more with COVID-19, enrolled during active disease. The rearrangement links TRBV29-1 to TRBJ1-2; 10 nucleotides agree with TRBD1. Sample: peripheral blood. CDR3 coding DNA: TGCAGCGTTGAGAGTGGGACAGGGGTGTATGGCTACACCTTC. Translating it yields CSVESGTGVYGYTF.